The sequence of this T cell receptor (beta chain) was determined in a study of cytomegalovirus exposure and HLA in healthy donors. Findings and caveats of the study: A link between a missense DCLRE1C variant and TCR beta V- and J-gene trimming emerged from a later analysis.

PCR involved 60 Vbeta and 13 Jbeta primers. Measured with immunoSEQ multiplex PCR; TCRdb has only the in-frame clones, and not every one. The sample yields roughly 200,000 clones, 76% seen once. Note on this clone: Its antigen is still unknown.

Unmatched junction bases numbered 2, after V lost 0 bases and J lost 1 base. This CDR3 contains 15 residues. The germline gives CDR1 WNHNN, CDR2 SYGVQD (reference sequence). Sequenced: PBMCs. V and J are TRBV10-1 and TRBJ2-7; TRBD2 aligns across 8 bases. The receptor comes from a man aged 18 to 30 in good health and CMV-seronegative. CDR3 protein: CASSESERGSYEQYF. As DNA, the CDR3 is TGCGCCAGCAGTGAGTCGGAGCGGGGGTCCTACGAGCAGTACTTC.